Here is one T cell receptor (beta chain) with its context. Its antigen is currently unknown. The data belong to a study of beta chain features in type 1 diabetes. General study points: In patients and controls equally, PCR might favor templates that are shorter.

Germline CDR1 reads SGHRS; CDR2 reads YFSETQ. The ends lost 4 bases at V and 3 bases at J; junction bases unmatched: 4. The CDR3 is made up of 14 amino acids. Expressed TCRB transcripts were sequenced because the entire RNA isolate underwent reverse transcription. Only in-frame clones appear in the TCRdb table, and some are missing; sequencing was by immunoSEQ multiplex PCR. The sample contains roughly 500,000 clones, roughly 31% of which appear only once. J is TRBJ2-1 and V is TRBV5-1, with 7 bases identical to TRBD2. The sample taken for sequencing was naive CD4+ T cells from blood. The origin of this receptor is a man between 18 and 35 years old in good health. This chain's CDR3 is CASSASGSYNEQFF. The CDR3 bases are TGCGCCAGCAGCGCTAGCGGAAGCTACAATGAGCAGTTCTTC.